These 17 T cell receptor beta chains originate from one sample sequenced in a study of early T cells in non-severe SARS-CoV-2 infection (dated by TCRdb to the early 2020s). To prepare the library, 5' RACE was applied. The listed sequencing device is NextSeq 500. Using fastp trimming at Q25 and MiXCR clonotype assembly, TCRdb reanalyzed the public sequencing data and kept in-frame beta chains. Rows matching on CDR3 protein sequence are summarized as one entry with the most common DNA and genes. The sample table holds around 98,000 distinct CDR3 sequences, of which about 11% were seen once. The biggest ten clones account for around 5% of the sample. Sequenced: whole blood. These receptor sequences come from an adult who was a healthcare worker with PCR-confirmed SARS-CoV-2 infection or an uninfected control (not recorded which).

This clonotype came up many times. The chain recombines TRBV5-6 with TRBJ2-3; TRBD2 aligns across 8 bases. J gave up 5 bases and V 2 bases, and 13 bases lay outside the gene matches. CDR1 is SGHDT, CDR2 YYEEEE, per germline. The length of the CDR3 is 17 residues. The CDR3 DNA follows: TGTGCCAGCAGCTTAGTTCGCGGGAAGCGGGAGATAGATACGCAGTATTTT. Translated: CASSLVRGKREIDTQYF.

In this sample, this clonotype turned up a few times. The V call is TRBV4-1, the J call TRBJ1-2; TRBD1 might be the D (5 bases). Germline values: CDR1 MGHRA, CDR2 YSYEKL. This CDR3 contains 13 residues. The V and J ends lost 3 bases and 5 bases respectively, with 10 bases between them. The CDR3 region is CASSQPTVYGYTF. As DNA, the CDR3 is TGCGCCAGCAGCCAGCCGACAGTTTATGGCTACACCTTC.

The chain has TRBV19 and TRBJ1-2; no reliable D call. The CDR3 totals 14 residues. Per the germline V gene, CDR1 is LNHDA and CDR2 is SQIVND (reference sequence). Trimming pared 6 bases from V and 8 bases from J, leaving 19 bases between. The CDR3 nucleotides read TGTGCCAGTAGCCCCGCCGGCTGGGAGTTGGGCTACACCTTC. Protein sequence: CASSPAGWELGYTF. Filled out from reference TRBV19 and TRBJ1-2, the complete variable domain reads DGGITQSPKYLFRKEGQNVTLSCEQNLNHDAMYWYRQDPGQGLRLIYYSQIVNDFQKGDIAEGYSVSREKKESFPLTVTSAQKNPTAFYLCASSPAGWELGYTFGSGTRLTVV.

This chain joins TRBV27 and TRBJ2-1; 12 bases align to TRBD2. Losses at the gene ends were 4 bases for V and 1 base for J; bases not matched to a gene: 8. The germline gives CDR1 MNHEY, CDR2 SMNVEV (reference sequence). The CDR3 is 18 residues long. The CDR3 coding sequence is TGTGCCAGCAGTTCCGGGGGAGGACTAGCGGGATCCTACAATGAGCAGTTCTTC. Amino acids: CASSSGGGLAGSYNEQFF.

The genes are TRBV6-5 and TRBJ2-1, with D hard to call. The CDR3 runs to 11 residues. The V end lost 5 bases, the J end lost 11 bases, and 10 bases lay between the germline ends. Germline V gene lookup returns CDR1 MNHEY and CDR2 SVGAGI. The CDR3 DNA is TGTGCCAGCAGTATAGCATCTAAGCAGTTCTTC. This codes for CASSIASKQFF.

This clonotype was found a few times. CDR3 protein: CASSSTRVGNEQFF. DNA for the CDR3: TGTGCCAGCAGTTCAACCCGAGTGGGTAATGAGCAGTTCTTC. The gene calls are TRBV28 and TRBJ2-1; D not certain. The CDR3 totals 14 residues. CDR1 is MDHEN, CDR2 SYDVKM, per germline. V was cut by 4 bases and J by 7 bases, with 14 bases left in between.

This clonotype occurred many times. The J gene is TRBJ1-2, the V gene TRBV30, with 8 positions matching TRBD1. The V segment lost 7 bases and the J segment 8 bases; nucleotides outside the gene matches: 6. Germline CDR1 reads GTSNPN; CDR2 reads SVGIG (reference sequence). The CDR3 extends over 11 amino acids. CDR3: CALPDREGYTF. CDR3 nucleotide sequence: TGTGCCTTACCGGACAGGGAAGGCTACACCTTC. The whole variable domain, filled in from reference TRBV30 and TRBJ1-2, reads SQTIHQWPATLVQPVGSPLSLECTVEGTSNPNLYWYRQAAGRGLQLLFYSVGIGQISSEVPQNLSASRPQDRQFILSSKKLLLSDSGFYLCALPDREGYTFGSGTRLTVV.

The table lists this clonotype with a few counts. The CDR3: CASSLAGNMEAFF. In DNA, the CDR3 is TGTGCCAGCAGCTTGGCAGGTAATATGGAAGCTTTCTTT. V usage is TRBV7-9 and J usage is TRBJ1-1; unclear D gene. Trimming took off 3 bases at V and 8 bases at J, with 13 bases between the two ends. Per the germline V gene, CDR1 is SEHNR and CDR2 is FQNEAQ (reference sequence). CDR3 length: 13 amino acids.

The rearrangement joins TRBV20-1 to TRBJ2-1; D remains ambiguous. This CDR3 spans 13 amino acids. V shed 5 bases and J shed 5 bases, with 13 bases lying between them. Germline CDR1 is DFQATT and CDR2 is SNEGSKA (reference sequence). The chain's CDR3 is CSARSASHNEQFF. The CDR3, as DNA: TGCAGTGCTCGTTCGGCCAGCCACAATGAGCAGTTCTTC.

This clonotype was recorded many times. The CDR3 loop is CSVVVNTEAFF. For the CDR3, the DNA is TGCAGCGTTGTTGTGAACACTGAAGCTTTCTTT. The rearrangement uses TRBV29-1 and TRBJ1-1; D ambiguous. The CDR3 contains 11 residues. CDR1 SQVTM and CDR2 ANQGSEA come from the germline V gene. V was trimmed by 4 bases and J by 0 bases, leaving 3 bases between them.

V gene TRBV12-5 combines with J gene TRBJ1-1; a weak D match, TRBD1 (5 bases). The CDR3 runs to 16 residues. Per the germline V gene, CDR1 is LGHNT and CDR2 is FRNRAP. Trimming left V 5 bases short and J 4 bases short, with 20 bases between. The DNA of the CDR3 is TGTGCTAGTGGTACCGCGTGGTCGGGGCCGGGCACTGAAGCTTTCTTT. Translation gives CASGTAWSGPGTEAFF.

J is TRBJ1-1 and V is TRBV2; 7 bases are shared with TRBD1. V shed 9 bases and J 1 base; nucleotides not matched to a gene: 5. The CDR3 runs to 13 residues. Germline CDR1 and CDR2: SNHLY and FYNNEI. The CDR3 reads CARNRGENTEAFF. As DNA, the CDR3 is TGTGCCAGAAACAGGGGAGAGAACACTGAAGCTTTCTTT. The variable domain in full, with the rest retrieved from reference TRBV2 and TRBJ1-1, is EPEVTQTPSHQVTQMGQEVILRCVPISNHLYFYWYRQILGQKVEFLVSFYNNEISEKSEIFDDQFSVERPDGSNFTLKIRSTKLEDSAMYFCARNRGENTEAFFGQGTRLTVV.

In its sample, this clonotype was seen many times. CDR3 nucleotide sequence: TGTGCCAGCAGTTATAGCGGGGGAACGGCTAACTATGGCTACACCTTC. It yields the protein CASSYSGGTANYGYTF. The chain joins TRBV6-5 to TRBJ1-2; a weak D match, TRBD1 (5 bases). V dropped 3 bases and J dropped 0 bases, with 14 bases sitting between them. The CDR3 is made up of 16 amino acids. Germline CDR1 MNHEY, CDR2 SVGAGI.

This chain connects TRBV5-1 to TRBJ2-2, with TRBD1 matching 8 bases. CDR1 and CDR2 (germline): SGHRS, YFSETQ. V trimming: 4 bases; J trimming: 6 bases; junction bases outside the gene matches: 8. The CDR3 runs 15 residues. The CDR3: CASSTLQGAAGELFF. The DNA for the CDR3 is TGCGCCAGCAGCACCCTCCAGGGGGCGGCCGGGGAGCTGTTTTTT.

The sample holds a few counts of this clonotype. This rearrangement joins TRBV6-2 or TRBV6-3 to TRBJ1-5; 9 nucleotides align to TRBD1. CDR3 length equals 19 residues. In germline, CDR1 is MNHEY, CDR2 SVGEGT. After removal of 0 bases from V and 2 bases from J, the junction contained 11 bases not matched to a gene. In DNA form, the CDR3 reads TGTGCCAGCAGTTACTCGCCGGACAGGGGATTGGCAGGCAATCAGCCCCAGCATTTT. Translated, it gives CASSYSPDRGLAGNQPQHF.

This clonotype was recorded at least ten times. The chain links TRBV12-3 or TRBV12-4 to TRBJ1-4; a possible D gene is TRBD1 (5 bases). V was clipped by 0 bases and J by 0 bases, with 8 bases between them. The CDR3 spans 16 residues. CDR3 amino acids: CASSLADTATNEKLFF. The CDR3 DNA reads TGTGCCAGCAGTTTAGCGGACACTGCAACTAATGAAAAACTGTTTTTT.

This clonotype was observed at least ten times. The V gene is TRBV5-6, the J gene TRBJ1-2, with 12 bases matching TRBD1. Germline V gives CDR1 SGHDT, CDR2 YYEEEE. The ends lost 4 bases at V and 7 bases at J; junction bases unmatched: 5. This CDR3 comprises 14 residues. The CDR3 region is CASSQGQGAAGYTF. The DNA for the CDR3 is TGTGCCAGCAGCCAGGGACAGGGGGCTGCTGGCTACACCTTC.